This paragraph reports one T cell receptor beta chain. Its matching antigen is unknown. The source of the sample is a study of T cell responses to AZD1222 COVID-19 vaccine. The CDR3 loop spans 13 amino acids. The trim removed 7 bases at V and 7 bases at J, leaving 8 bases unmatched. The germline CDR1 and CDR2 sequences are MNHEY and SMNVEV (reference sequence). Libraries were prepared by immunoSEQ multiplex PCR; TCRdb keeps only in-frame clonotypes and omits some of them. The data contain around 140,000 clones, just under 95% of them singletons. Study observations and caveats: The donor group comprised mostly white British people and more females; the analysis possibly underestimated clonal diversity. The study found Spike-specific TCR breadth and depth rose after two AZD1222 doses. Repertoire sampling occurred only after the peak T cell response.

This rearrangement joins TRBV27 to TRBJ2-7; 9 nucleotides match TRBD2. The source was peripheral blood, collected after recovery from COVID-19. The TCR was taken from an adult who had recovered from COVID-19. The CDR3 spells CASTEAGGREQYF. The CDR3 DNA reads TGTGCCAGCACAGAGGCGGGAGGGCGGGAGCAGTACTTC.